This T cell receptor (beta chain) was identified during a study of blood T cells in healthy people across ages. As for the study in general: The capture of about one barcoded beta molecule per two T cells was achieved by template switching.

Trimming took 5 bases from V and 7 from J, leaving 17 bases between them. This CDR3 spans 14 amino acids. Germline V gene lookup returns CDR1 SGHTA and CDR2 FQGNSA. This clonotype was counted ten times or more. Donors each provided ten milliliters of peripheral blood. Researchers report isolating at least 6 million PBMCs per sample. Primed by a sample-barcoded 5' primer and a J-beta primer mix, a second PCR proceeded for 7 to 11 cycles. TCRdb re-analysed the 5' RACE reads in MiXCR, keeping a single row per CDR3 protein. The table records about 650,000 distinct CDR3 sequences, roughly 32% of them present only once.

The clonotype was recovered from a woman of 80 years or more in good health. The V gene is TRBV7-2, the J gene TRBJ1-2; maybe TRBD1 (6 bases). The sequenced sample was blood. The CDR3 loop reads CASSTPTGERGYTF. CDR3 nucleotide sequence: TGTGCCAGCAGCACCCCGACAGGAGAGCGTGGCTACACCTTC.